What follows are 2 T cell receptor beta chains derived from one specimen sequenced in a study of identical twins. Using its own MiXCR run on the 5' RACE reads, TCRdb lists one record per CDR3 protein. Of fewer than 500,000 distinct CDR3 sequences in the sample, around 15% were seen once. A further study also used this sample, focusing on yellow fever vaccine responses in identical twins.

The sample comprised CD4+ T cells sorted from blood. These receptors were obtained from a woman under 30 in good health.

This clonotype was observed a few times. The chain has TRBV5-1 and TRBJ2-1, with D perhaps assigned TRBD1 or TRBD2 (5 bases each). V lost 7 bases, J lost 3 bases, and 14 bases lay in between. The germline gives CDR1 SGHRS, CDR2 YFSETQ. CDR3 length equals 14 residues. Here the CDR3 reads CASGGLEGYNEQFF. The CDR3 DNA is TGCGCCAGCGGGGGTCTAGAGGGCTACAATGAGCAGTTCTTC.

This clonotype was picked up a small number of times. The gene calls are TRBV9 and TRBJ2-5, with TRBD2 as a possible D gene (6 bases). Germline V gene sequence: CDR1 SGDLS, CDR2 YYNGEE. The CDR3 extends over 14 amino acids. V was clipped by 7 bases and J by 4 bases, with 17 bases between them. The CDR3 spells CASGEGGVRETQYF. CDR3 coding DNA: TGTGCCAGCGGGGAAGGCGGGGTGCGAGAGACCCAGTACTTC.